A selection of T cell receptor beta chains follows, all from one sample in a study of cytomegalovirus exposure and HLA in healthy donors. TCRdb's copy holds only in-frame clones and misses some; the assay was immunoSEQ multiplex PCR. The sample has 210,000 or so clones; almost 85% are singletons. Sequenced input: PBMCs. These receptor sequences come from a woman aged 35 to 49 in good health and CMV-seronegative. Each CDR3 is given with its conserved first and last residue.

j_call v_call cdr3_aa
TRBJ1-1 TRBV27 CASSFSLMNTEAFF
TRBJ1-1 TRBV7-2 CASSFGQSVAFF
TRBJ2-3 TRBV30 CAWSVGASSDTQYF
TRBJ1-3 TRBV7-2 CASSLGGTAGNTIYF
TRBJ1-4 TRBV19 CASSMGQVINQKLFF
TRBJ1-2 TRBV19 CASSNPPQGNYGYTF
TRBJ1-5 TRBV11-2 CASSIDGSNQPQHF
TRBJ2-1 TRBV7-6 CASSSGTGGFNEQFF
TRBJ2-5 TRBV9 CASSVGSGGRLETQYF
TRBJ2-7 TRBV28 CASSPGTSGGLAYEQYF
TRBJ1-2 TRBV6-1 CASPGQANYGYTF
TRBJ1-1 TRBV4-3 CASSQGTGGIAFF